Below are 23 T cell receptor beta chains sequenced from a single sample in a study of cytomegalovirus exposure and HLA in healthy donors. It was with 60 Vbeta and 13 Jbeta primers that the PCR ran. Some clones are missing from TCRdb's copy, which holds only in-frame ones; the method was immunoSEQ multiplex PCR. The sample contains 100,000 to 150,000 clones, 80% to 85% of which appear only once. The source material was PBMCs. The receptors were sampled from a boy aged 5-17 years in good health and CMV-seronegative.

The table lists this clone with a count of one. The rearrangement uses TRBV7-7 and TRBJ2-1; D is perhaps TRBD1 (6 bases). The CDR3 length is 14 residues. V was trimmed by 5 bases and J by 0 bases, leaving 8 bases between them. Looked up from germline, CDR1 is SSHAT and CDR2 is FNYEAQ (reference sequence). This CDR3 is CASSPGHSYNEQFF. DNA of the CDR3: TGTGCCAGCAGCCCGGGACACTCCTACAATGAGCAGTTCTTC.

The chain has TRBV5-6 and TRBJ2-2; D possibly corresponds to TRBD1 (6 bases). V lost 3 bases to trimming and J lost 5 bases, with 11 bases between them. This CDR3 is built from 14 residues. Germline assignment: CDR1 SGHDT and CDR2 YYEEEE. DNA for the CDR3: TGTGCCAGCAGCTCTGTCAGGGGTACCGGGGAGCTGTTTTTT. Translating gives CASSSVRGTGELFF.

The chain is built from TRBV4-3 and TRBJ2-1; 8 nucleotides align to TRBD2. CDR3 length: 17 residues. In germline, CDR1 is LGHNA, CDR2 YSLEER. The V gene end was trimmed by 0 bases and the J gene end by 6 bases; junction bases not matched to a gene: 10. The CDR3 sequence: CASSQDQPGGPGNEQFF. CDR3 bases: TGCGCCAGCAGCCAAGACCAACCGGGAGGGCCCGGCAATGAGCAGTTCTTC.

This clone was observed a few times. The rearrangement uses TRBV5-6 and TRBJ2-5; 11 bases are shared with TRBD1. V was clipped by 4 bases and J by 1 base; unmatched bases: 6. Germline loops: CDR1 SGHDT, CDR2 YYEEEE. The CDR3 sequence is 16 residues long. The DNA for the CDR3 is TGTGCCAGCAGCACCCCCGGGACAGGGGGCCAAGAGACCCAGTACTTC. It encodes CASSTPGTGGQETQYF.

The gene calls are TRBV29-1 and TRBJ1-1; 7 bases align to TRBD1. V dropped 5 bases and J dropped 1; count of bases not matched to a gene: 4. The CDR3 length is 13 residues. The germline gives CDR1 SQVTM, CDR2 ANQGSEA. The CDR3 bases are TGCAGCGTTCTTAGACAGGGGAACACTGAAGCTTTCTTT. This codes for CSVLRQGNTEAFF.

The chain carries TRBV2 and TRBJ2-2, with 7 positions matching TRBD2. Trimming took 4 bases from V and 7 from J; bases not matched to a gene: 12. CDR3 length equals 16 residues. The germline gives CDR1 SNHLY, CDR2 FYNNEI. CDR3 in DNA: TGTGCCAGCAGTGGGCGGGCGGGAGCTCAAAGCGGGGAGCTGTTTTTT. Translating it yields CASSGRAGAQSGELFF.

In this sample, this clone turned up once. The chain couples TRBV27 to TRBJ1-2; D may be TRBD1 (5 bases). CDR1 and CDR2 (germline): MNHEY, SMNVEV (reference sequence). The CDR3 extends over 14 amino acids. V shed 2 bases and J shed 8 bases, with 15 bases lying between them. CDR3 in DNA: TGTGCCAGCAGTTTAGGCCAGGGAATCGGCGGCTACACCTTC. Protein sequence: CASSLGQGIGGYTF.

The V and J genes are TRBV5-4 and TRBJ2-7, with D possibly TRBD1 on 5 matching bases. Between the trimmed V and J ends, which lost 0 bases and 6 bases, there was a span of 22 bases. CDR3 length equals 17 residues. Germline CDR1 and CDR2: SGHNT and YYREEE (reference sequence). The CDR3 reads CASSLGQGANRPGEQYF. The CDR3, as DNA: TGTGCCAGCAGCTTGGGGCAAGGGGCAAATAGACCAGGCGAGCAGTACTTC. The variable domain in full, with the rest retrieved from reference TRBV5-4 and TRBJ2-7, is ETGVTQSPTHLIKTRGQQVTLRCSSQSGHNTVSWYQQALGQGPQFIFQYYREEENGRGNFPPRFSGLQFPNYSSELNVNALELDDSALYLCASSLGQGANRPGEQYFGPGTRLTVT.

The CDR3 here is CASSNPGNTEAFF. The CDR3 DNA is TGTGCCAGCAGTAACCCAGGAAACACTGAAGCTTTCTTT. J is TRBJ1-1 and V is TRBV6-5, with no clear D. Germline CDR1 is MNHEY and CDR2 is SVGAGI. This CDR3 has 13 residues. V was shortened by 5 bases and J by 2 bases, with 9 bases between the two germline ends.

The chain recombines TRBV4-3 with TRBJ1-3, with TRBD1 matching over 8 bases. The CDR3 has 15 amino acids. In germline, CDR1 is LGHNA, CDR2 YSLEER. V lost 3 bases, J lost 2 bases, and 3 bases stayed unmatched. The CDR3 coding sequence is TGCGCCAGCAGCCATGGACAGGGTACTGGAAACACCATATATTTT. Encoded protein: CASSHGQGTGNTIYF.

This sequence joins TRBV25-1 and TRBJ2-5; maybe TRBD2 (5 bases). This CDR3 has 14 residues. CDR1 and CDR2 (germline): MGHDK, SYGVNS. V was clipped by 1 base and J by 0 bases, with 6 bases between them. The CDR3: CASSESGNQETQYF. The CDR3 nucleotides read TGTGCCAGCAGTGAATCCGGGAACCAAGAGACCCAGTACTTC. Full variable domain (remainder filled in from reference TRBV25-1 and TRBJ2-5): EADIYQTPRYLVIGTGKKITLECSQTMGHDKMYWYQQDPGMELHLIHYSYGVNSTEKGDLSSESTVSRIRTEHFPLTLESARPSHTSQYLCASSESGNQETQYFGPGTRLLVL.

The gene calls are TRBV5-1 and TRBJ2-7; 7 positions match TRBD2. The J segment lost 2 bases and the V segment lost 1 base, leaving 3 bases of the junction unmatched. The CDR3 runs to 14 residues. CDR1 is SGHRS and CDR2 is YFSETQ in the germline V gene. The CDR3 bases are TGCGCCAGCAGCTTGTATCGGGGGGCCTACGAGCAGTACTTC. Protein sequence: CASSLYRGAYEQYF.

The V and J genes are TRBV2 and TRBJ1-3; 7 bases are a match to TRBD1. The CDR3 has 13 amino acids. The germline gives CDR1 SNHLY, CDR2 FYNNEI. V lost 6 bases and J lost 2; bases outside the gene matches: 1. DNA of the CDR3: TGTGCCAGCAGAGGGACAGCTGGAAACACCATATATTTT. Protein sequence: CASRGTAGNTIYF.

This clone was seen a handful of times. For the CDR3, the DNA is TGTGCCAGGTTCTGGCAGACTAGCACAGATACGCAGTATTTT. Translated, it gives CARFWQTSTDTQYF. The chain recombines TRBV19 with TRBJ2-3; D gene uncertain. This CDR3 region has 14 residues. V lost 9 bases, J lost 0 bases, and 13 bases lay in between. Germline V lookup: CDR1 LNHDA, CDR2 SQIVND (reference sequence).

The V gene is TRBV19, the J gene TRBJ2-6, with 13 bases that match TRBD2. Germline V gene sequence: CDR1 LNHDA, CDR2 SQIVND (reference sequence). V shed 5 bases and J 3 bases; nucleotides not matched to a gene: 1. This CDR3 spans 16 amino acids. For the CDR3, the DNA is TGTGCCAGTAGTCGACTAGCGGGAGGTGGGGCCAACGTCCTGACTTTC. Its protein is CASSRLAGGGANVLTF.

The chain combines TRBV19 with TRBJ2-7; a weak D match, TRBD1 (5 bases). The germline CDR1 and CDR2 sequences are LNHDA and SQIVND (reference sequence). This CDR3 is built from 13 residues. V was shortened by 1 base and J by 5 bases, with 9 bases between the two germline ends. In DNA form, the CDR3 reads TGTGCCAGTAGTATAGTTAAGGGGAACGAGCAGTACTTC. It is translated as CASSIVKGNEQYF.

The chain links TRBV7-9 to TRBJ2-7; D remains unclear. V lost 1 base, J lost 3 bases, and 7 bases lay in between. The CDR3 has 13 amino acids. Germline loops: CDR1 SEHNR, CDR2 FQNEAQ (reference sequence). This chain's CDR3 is CASSLGLFYEQYF. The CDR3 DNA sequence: TGTGCCAGCAGCTTAGGACTGTTCTACGAGCAGTACTTC.

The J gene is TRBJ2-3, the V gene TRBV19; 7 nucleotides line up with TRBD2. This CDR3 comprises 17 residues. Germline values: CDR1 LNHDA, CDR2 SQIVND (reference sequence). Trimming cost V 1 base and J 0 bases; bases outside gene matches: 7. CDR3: CASSIAPLGGSTDTQYF. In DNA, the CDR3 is TGTGCCAGTAGTATAGCTCCCTTGGGGGGGAGCACAGATACGCAGTATTTT.

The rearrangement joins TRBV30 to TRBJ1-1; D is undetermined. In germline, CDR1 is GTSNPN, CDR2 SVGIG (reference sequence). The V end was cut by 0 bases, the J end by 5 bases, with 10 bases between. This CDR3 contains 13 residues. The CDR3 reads CAWSVDTGTEAFF. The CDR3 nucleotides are TGTGCCTGGAGTGTAGACACGGGGACTGAAGCTTTCTTT.

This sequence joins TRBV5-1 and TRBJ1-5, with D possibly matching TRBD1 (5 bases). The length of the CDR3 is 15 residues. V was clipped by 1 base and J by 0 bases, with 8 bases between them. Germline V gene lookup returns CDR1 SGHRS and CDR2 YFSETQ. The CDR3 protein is CASSLTGNSNQPQHF. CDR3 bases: TGCGCCAGCAGCTTGACAGGAAATAGCAATCAGCCCCAGCATTTT.

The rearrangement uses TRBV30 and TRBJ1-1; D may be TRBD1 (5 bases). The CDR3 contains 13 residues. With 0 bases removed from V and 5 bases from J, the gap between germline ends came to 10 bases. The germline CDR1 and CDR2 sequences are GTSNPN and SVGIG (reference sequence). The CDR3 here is CAWSVGQRTEAFF. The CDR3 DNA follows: TGTGCCTGGAGTGTGGGGCAGAGGACTGAAGCTTTCTTT.

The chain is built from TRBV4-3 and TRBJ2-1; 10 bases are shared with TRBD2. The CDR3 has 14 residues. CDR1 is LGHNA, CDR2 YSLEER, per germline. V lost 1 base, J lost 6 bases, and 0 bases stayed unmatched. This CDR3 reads CASSQGLAGNEQFF. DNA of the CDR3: TGCGCCAGCAGCCAAGGACTAGCGGGCAATGAGCAGTTCTTC.

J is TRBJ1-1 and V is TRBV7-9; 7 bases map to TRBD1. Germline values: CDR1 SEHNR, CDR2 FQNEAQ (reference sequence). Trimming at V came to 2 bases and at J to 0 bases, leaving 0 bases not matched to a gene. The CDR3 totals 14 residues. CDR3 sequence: CASSLTGVNTEAFF. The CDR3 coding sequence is TGTGCCAGCAGCTTAACAGGGGTGAACACTGAAGCTTTCTTT.